This T cell receptor beta chain was recorded in a study of blood T cell repertoires in COVID-19. Study background: T cells, B-cell-depleted T cells, or PBMCs provided the cDNA or gDNA that served as material.

Method: immunoSEQ multiplex PCR; TCRdb's copy keeps in-frame clones and lacks some. Among some 220,000 clones listed, roughly 84% were seen once. The CDR3 length is 18 residues. The V gene's germline CDR1 is LNHDA and CDR2 SQIVND (reference sequence). J gave up 0 bases and V 7 bases, and 14 bases lay outside the gene matches. This clone was observed a few times. The chain employs TRBV19 and TRBJ2-2; TRBD1 agrees at 7 bases. This sequence was found in a man aged 50 or older with active or convalescent COVID-19. The sequencing sample was made of peripheral blood. DNA of the CDR3: TGTGCCAGTAATGGTCGTACTACGACAGGGACGAACACCGGGGAGCTGTTTTTT. This sequence encodes CASNGRTTTGTNTGELFF.